The 32 T cell receptor beta chains listed next were all sequenced from one sample in a study of beta chain features in type 1 diabetes. Study-wide findings and caveats: Patients with Type 1 diabetes showed moderately but significantly shorter TCRB CDR3s in all four CD4+ subsets.

Reverse transcription of all isolated RNA meant that expressed TCRB transcripts were sequenced. Sequenced by immunoSEQ multiplex PCR; TCRdb stores in-frame clones only, minus some. The sample gives around 110,000 clones, 15% to 20% of which show up once; 2% to 3% is in the top ten. What these receptors recognize is not known. Sequencing input: central memory CD4+ T cells from blood. These receptors originate from a man aged 30 to 39 with type 1 diabetes.

The J gene is TRBJ1-2, the V gene TRBV5-1; 7 bases map to TRBD1. Germline V gene lookup returns CDR1 SGHRS and CDR2 YFSETQ. The CDR3 has 12 amino acids. V lost 5 bases to trimming and J lost 4 bases; unmatched junction nucleotides: 2. Here the CDR3 reads CASRGQLYGYTF. CDR3 bases: TGCGCCAGCAGGGGACAGCTCTATGGCTACACCTTC.

V usage is TRBV30 and J usage is TRBJ2-7; 12 bases line up with TRBD2. The CDR3 is 13 residues long. The germline V gene encodes CDR1 GTSNPN and CDR2 SVGIG (reference sequence). With 7 bases clipped from V and 4 bases from J, the junction kept 5 bases outside the gene matches. The CDR3 loop reads CALTSGGLYEQYF. CDR3 bases: TGTGCCTTGACTAGCGGGGGATTGTACGAGCAGTACTTC.

This rearrangement joins TRBV7-2 to TRBJ1-5, with D maybe TRBD1 (6 bases). The CDR3 is 15 residues long. CDR1 and CDR2 from the germline V gene are SGHTA and FQGNSA. V lost 1 base and J lost 4, with 11 bases in between. The CDR3 loop reads CASSLVGGQNQPQHF. The CDR3, as DNA: TGTGCCAGCAGCTTAGTTGGGGGGCAGAATCAGCCCCAGCATTTT.

This clone was found a few times. The chain has TRBV7-2 and TRBJ2-3; possibly TRBD1 or TRBD2 for D (5 bases each). Looked up from germline, CDR1 is SGHTA and CDR2 is FQGNSA. This CDR3 spans 14 amino acids. With 7 bases removed from V and 5 bases from J, the gap between germline ends came to 16 bases. The CDR3 DNA is TGTGCCAGCACCAACCCCGGGGCTAAAGATACGCAGTATTTT. Protein sequence: CASTNPGAKDTQYF. The whole variable domain, filled in from reference TRBV7-2 and TRBJ2-3, reads GAGVSQSPSNKVTEKGKDVELRCDPISGHTALYWYRQSLGQGLEFLIYFQGNSAPDKSGLPSDRFSAERTGGSVSTLTIQRTQQEDSAVYLCASTNPGAKDTQYFGPGTRLTVL.

To note about this clone: With only one base between it and a far larger clone, this is likely a read error. The CDR3 is CAWSGRYKATGELFF. The CDR3 region has the DNA TGTGCCTGGAGTGGACGGTACAAAGCAACCGGGGAGCTGTTTTTT. The J gene is TRBJ2-2, the V gene TRBV30; D is undetermined. The CDR3 consists of 15 residues. Per the germline V gene, CDR1 is GTSNPN and CDR2 is SVGIG (reference sequence). V lost 1 base and J 5 bases, leaving 14 bases between the germline ends. Variable domain in full (rest from reference TRBV30 and TRBJ2-2): SQTIHQWPATLVQPVGSPLSLECTVEGTSNPNLYWYRQAAGRGLQLLFYSVGIGQISSEVPQNLSASRPQDRQFILSSKKLLLSDSGFYLCAWSGRYKATGELFFGEGSRLTVL.

In DNA form, the CDR3 reads TGTGCCAGCAGTCTAATGGCTTCCTACGAGCAGTACTTC. This sequence encodes CASSLMASYEQYF. This chain joins TRBV2 and TRBJ2-7; D uncertain. Germline V lookup: CDR1 SNHLY, CDR2 FYNNEI. The CDR3 is 13 amino acids. V was pared by 5 bases and J by 1 base, with 9 bases between.

The J gene is TRBJ2-7, the V gene TRBV14; the D gene is possibly TRBD1 (5 bases). The V and J ends lost 2 bases and 6 bases respectively, with 11 bases between them. CDR1 SGHDN and CDR2 FVKESK come from the germline V gene. The CDR3 sequence is 13 residues long. CDR3 sequence reads: CASSQSLQGEQYF. The CDR3 bases are TGTGCCAGCAGCCAAAGTCTTCAGGGCGAGCAGTACTTC.

This clone was detected only a few times. The chain couples TRBV14 to TRBJ2-3; D unresolved. The germline gives CDR1 SGHDN, CDR2 FVKESK. Trimming left V 0 bases short and J 2 bases short, with 3 bases between. The CDR3 loop spans 13 amino acids. For the CDR3, the DNA is TGTGCCAGCAGCCAAGAACTCACAGATACGCAGTATTTT. Protein sequence: CASSQELTDTQYF.

V is TRBV10-3 and J is TRBJ1-2; 8 bases agree with TRBD1. CDR1 ENHRY and CDR2 SYGVKD come from the germline V gene. The CDR3 totals 12 residues. Trimming cost V 8 bases and J 8 bases; bases outside gene matches: 7. The CDR3 DNA sequence: TGTGCCATCCGAGCGGACAGGGAAGGCTACACCTTC. Translation: CAIRADREGYTF.

The chain uses TRBV27 and TRBJ1-2; the match to TRBD1 covers 7 bases. J was trimmed by 7 bases and V by 8 bases; bases with no gene match: 10. The CDR3 has 13 amino acids. Germline assignment: CDR1 MNHEY and CDR2 SMNVEV (reference sequence). DNA for the CDR3: TGTGCCAGCTGCACAGGGGATTTGGGTGGCTACACCTTC. This translates into CASCTGDLGGYTF.

This clone has a handful of counts. Other nucleotide sequences in the sample specify the same CDR3. The chain recombines TRBV5-1 with TRBJ2-3; D might be TRBD1 (5 bases). This CDR3 region has 14 residues. Trimming left V 4 bases short and J 2 bases short, with 11 bases between. Germline V gene lookup returns CDR1 SGHRS and CDR2 YFSETQ. The CDR3 nucleotides are TGCGCCAGCAGCCGGCAGGGTTACACAGATACGCAGTATTTT. This codes for CASSRQGYTDTQYF.

This clone was seen a few times. The chain's CDR3 is CASSSRGLSGGSFTDTQYF. The CDR3 DNA follows: TGTGCCAGCAGCTCGAGAGGGCTTAGCGGGGGTTCGTTCACAGATACGCAGTATTTT. V gene TRBV7-2 combines with J gene TRBJ2-3; TRBD2 agrees at 9 bases. The CDR3 is 19 residues long. The germline CDR1 and CDR2 sequences are SGHTA and FQGNSA. V lost 4 bases and J lost 2; bases outside the gene matches: 16.

There are many counts of this clone. The chain carries TRBV25-1 and TRBJ2-1, with D tentatively TRBD1 (6 bases). CDR3 length: 15 amino acids. Germline CDR1 is MGHDK and CDR2 is SYGVNS. Trimming took off 3 bases at V and 6 bases at J, with 15 bases between the two ends. The CDR3 region has the DNA TGTGCCAGCAGTGATCCATCTCGAGGGGGCAATGAGCAGTTCTTC. Translating gives CASSDPSRGGNEQFF.

This clone occurred a few times. The J gene is TRBJ1-6, the V gene TRBV18, with D maybe TRBD1 (5 bases). This CDR3 spans 17 amino acids. Trimming left V 4 bases short and J 0 bases short, with 13 bases between. Germline V gives CDR1 KGHSH, CDR2 LQKENI. CDR3 DNA: TGTGCCAGCTCACTGACTTCAGGGAGCTCCTATAATTCACCCCTCCACTTT. Protein: CASSLTSGSSYNSPLHF.

This clone was detected many times. The CDR3 region is CASSLAPSQLAGGTYNEQFF. DNA of the CDR3: TGTGCCAGCAGCTTAGCCCCCTCTCAACTAGCGGGGGGAACCTACAATGAGCAGTTCTTC. V and J are TRBV7-2 and TRBJ2-1; 12 bases match TRBD2. The junction had 11 bases not matched to a gene; V was cut back by 0 bases and J by 2 bases. The CDR3 is made up of 20 amino acids. The germline V gene encodes CDR1 SGHTA and CDR2 FQGNSA.

The genes are TRBV15 and TRBJ2-3; 11 positions match TRBD1. The V segment lost 3 bases and the J segment 4 bases; nucleotides outside the gene matches: 3. The CDR3 consists of 15 residues. Germline lookup yields CDR1 LNHNV and CDR2 YYDKDF (reference sequence). The CDR3 DNA reads as TGTGCCACCAGCAGGGACAGGGGGCCCTCAGATACGCAGTATTTT. Encoded protein: CATSRDRGPSDTQYF.

The CDR3, as DNA: TGTGCCAGCAGCCAACTCGGGACAGGATACACAGATACGCAGTATTTT. It codes for CASSQLGTGYTDTQYF. The chain employs TRBV14 and TRBJ2-3, with TRBD1 matching over 8 bases. V gave up 2 bases and J gave up 2 bases; unmatched junction bases: 6. Germline V lookup: CDR1 SGHDN, CDR2 FVKESK. The length of the CDR3 is 16 residues.

The chain joins TRBV7-2 to TRBJ1-3, with D possibly being TRBD1 (6 bases). Germline V CDR1 and CDR2: SGHTA, FQGNSA. This CDR3 comprises 16 residues. Trimming took 3 bases from V and 3 from J, leaving 15 bases between them. CDR3 protein: CASSLQQGLFGNTIYF. CDR3 DNA sequence: TGTGCCAGCAGCTTGCAGCAGGGGCTTTTTGGAAACACCATATATTTT. The full variable domain, its missing parts supplied by reference TRBV7-2 and TRBJ1-3, is GAGVSQSPSNKVTEKGKDVELRCDPISGHTALYWYRQSLGQGLEFLIYFQGNSAPDKSGLPSDRFSAERTGGSVSTLTIQRTQQEDSAVYLCASSLQQGLFGNTIYFGEGSWLTVV.

The chain joins TRBV18 to TRBJ2-2; D is unresolved. The V gene lost 1 base and the J gene lost 0 bases, with 3 bases spanning the gap. This CDR3 region has 14 residues. Germline CDR1 is KGHSH and CDR2 is LQKENI. Here the CDR3 reads CASSPLANTGELFF. The CDR3 DNA sequence: TGTGCCAGCTCACCACTGGCGAACACCGGGGAGCTGTTTTTT. The full variable domain, with the rest looked up from reference TRBV18 and TRBJ2-2, is NAGVMQNPRHLVRRRGQEARLRCSPMKGHSHVYWYRQLPEEGLKFMVYLQKENIIDESGMPKERFSAEFPKEGPSILRIQQVVRGDSAAYFCASSPLANTGELFFGEGSRLTVL.

This clone was counted between two and nine times. This chain uses TRBV20-1 with TRBJ1-2; TRBD1 matches 7 bases. The CDR3 has 11 residues. Germline CDR1 DFQATT, CDR2 SNEGSKA (reference sequence). CDR3 nucleotide sequence: TGCACACCGACAGGGAACTATGGCTACACCTTC. As protein: CTPTGNYGYTF.

Notes on this clone: The junction departs from the called germline gene at one end, perhaps through a read error. The genes are TRBV7-7 and TRBJ1-3; 8 bases are shared with TRBD1. CDR1 is SSHAT, CDR2 FNYEAQ, per germline (reference sequence). CDR3 size: 15 residues. The CDR3 loop is CASSPGGASGNTIYF. CDR3 in DNA: TGTGCTAGCAGCCCAGGGGGCGCCTCTGGAAACACCATATATTTT.

This clone was seen a few times. This chain uses TRBV7-9 with TRBJ1-2; a weak D match, TRBD1 (5 bases). The CDR3 runs 14 residues. Trimming removed 1 base at V and 8 bases at J, with 14 bases between. Germline lookup yields CDR1 SEHNR and CDR2 FQNEAQ (reference sequence). The CDR3: CASSLVSAGLGYTF. Written as DNA, the CDR3 is TGTGCCAGCAGCTTAGTGTCGGCAGGGTTAGGCTACACCTTC.

This clone was picked up a small number of times. This chain joins TRBV29-1 and TRBJ2-3; TRBD2 agrees at 9 bases. V lost 4 bases, J lost 8 bases, and 10 bases stayed unmatched. CDR3 size: 14 residues. Germline CDR1 and CDR2: SQVTM and ANQGSEA. In DNA form, the CDR3 reads TGCAGCGTTGCAGTGGCTAGCGGGGAGATTACGCAGTATTTT. Amino acid sequence: CSVAVASGEITQYF.

The rearrangement links TRBV7-2 to TRBJ2-7, with 10 nucleotides matching TRBD2. Germline V lookup: CDR1 SGHTA, CDR2 FQGNSA. The CDR3 spans 15 residues. Losses at the gene ends were 8 bases for V and 5 bases for J; bases not matched to a gene: 12. CDR3 nucleotides: TGTGCCAGCGGATGGACTAGCGGTGAGGGCCACGAGCAGTACTTC. Its protein is CASGWTSGEGHEQYF.

The V and J genes are TRBV12-5 and TRBJ2-7; a possible D gene is TRBD2 (5 bases). Trimming removed 2 bases from V and 0 bases from J, with 17 bases in between. Germline-derived CDR1 and CDR2 are LGHNT and FRNRAP. This CDR3 is 17 amino acids long. CDR3 in amino acids: CASGLPFWTDSSYEQYF. The CDR3 DNA follows: TGTGCTAGTGGTTTGCCATTTTGGACTGATAGCTCCTACGAGCAGTACTTC.

In its sample, this clone was seen a few times. CDR3 nucleotide sequence: TGTGCCACCGGGACCTTCAGCACAGATACGCAGTATTTT. Residues: CATGTFSTDTQYF. The rearrangement joins TRBV5-4 to TRBJ2-3; the D gene could be TRBD1 or TRBD2 (5 bases each). Trimming cost V 9 bases and J 0 bases, with 11 bases left between them. The CDR3 runs to 13 residues. Germline V CDR1 and CDR2: SGHNT, YYREEE (reference sequence).

This clone was observed at least ten times. The V and J genes are TRBV5-1 and TRBJ2-7, with D possibly TRBD1 on 6 matching bases. Trimming took off 4 bases at V and 4 bases at J, with 18 bases between the two ends. The CDR3 spans 15 residues. Germline V gene data show CDR1 as SGHRS and CDR2 as YFSETQ. DNA of the CDR3: TGCGCCAGCAGCCCGAGTGCAGGGGTGATTTACGAGCAGTACTTC. The encoded protein is CASSPSAGVIYEQYF.

The chain couples TRBV5-1 to TRBJ2-7; either TRBD1 or TRBD2 may fit D (6 bases each). The V gene's germline CDR1 is SGHRS and CDR2 YFSETQ. Trimming cost V 3 bases and J 1 base, with 11 bases left between them. The CDR3 covers 14 residues. The CDR3 DNA sequence: TGCGCCAGCAGCTCTGGAGGGGGTTCCTACGAGCAGTACTTC. Protein: CASSSGGGSYEQYF. Filled out from reference TRBV5-1 and TRBJ2-7, the complete variable domain reads KAGVTQTPRYLIKTRGQQVTLSCSPISGHRSVSWYQQTPGQGLQFLFEYFSETQRNKGNFPGRFSGRQFSNSRSEMNVSTLELGDSALYLCASSSGGGSYEQYFGPGTRLTVT.

The V gene is TRBV20-1, the J gene TRBJ2-1; D unclear. CDR3 length: 10 residues. Germline V gene lookup returns CDR1 DFQATT and CDR2 SNEGSKA (reference sequence). V was pared by 0 bases and J by 7 bases, with 1 base between. The DNA of the CDR3 is TGCAGTGCTAGAGAGAATGAGCAGTTCTTC. Its protein product is CSARENEQFF.

This clone was seen more than once but under ten times. V gene TRBV5-4 combines with J gene TRBJ2-1; possible D gene TRBD2, 5 bases. The CDR3 has 15 amino acids. Per germline, CDR1 SGHNT and CDR2 YYREEE (reference sequence). Trimming took 3 bases from V and 5 from J, leaving 15 bases between them. The CDR3: CASSSLGEADNEQFF. For the CDR3, the DNA is TGTGCCAGCAGCTCCCTGGGCGAAGCGGACAATGAGCAGTTCTTC.

A few counts support this clone. The rearrangement uses TRBV7-9 and TRBJ2-7; perhaps TRBD1 as D (6 bases). CDR1 is SEHNR, CDR2 FQNEAQ, per germline (reference sequence). Trimming removed 6 bases from V and 6 bases from J, with 15 bases in between. The CDR3 is 13 amino acids. The CDR3: CASSNRDIPEQYF. DNA for the CDR3: TGTGCCAGCAGTAACCGGGACATTCCCGAGCAGTACTTC.

The chain links TRBV30 to TRBJ1-4, with D perhaps TRBD1 (6 bases). This CDR3 has 14 amino acids. V lost 3 bases and J lost 7, with 15 bases in between. The germline gives CDR1 GTSNPN, CDR2 SVGIG (reference sequence). The CDR3 protein is CAWREQGVSEKLFF. CDR3 nucleotides: TGTGCCTGGAGGGAACAGGGAGTCTCTGAAAAACTGTTTTTT.